This T cell receptor (beta chain) was sequenced in a study of blood T cell repertoires in COVID-19. Study background: Sources were T cells, B-cell-depleted T cells, or PBMCs; the material itself was cDNA or gDNA.

This CDR3 is built from 15 residues. Germline V gene lookup returns CDR1 MNHEY and CDR2 SVGAGI. Between the trimmed V and J ends, which lost 2 bases and 6 bases, there was a span of 11 bases. How the authors handled the data: Reference gene primer amplification in the assay estimated nucleated cell counts. Only in-frame clones appear in the TCRdb table, and some are missing; sequencing was by immunoSEQ multiplex PCR. V, J and clone size are taken as reported in that table, and D and trimming were inferred from the DNA itself. The repertoire holds 250,000 to 300,000 clones, with roughly nine tenths as singletons.

The source is a man aged 50-60 years with acute or convalescent COVID-19. V usage is TRBV6-5 and J usage is TRBJ1-6, with TRBD1 as a possible D gene (5 bases). The sequenced sample was peripheral blood. Written as DNA, the CDR3 is TGTGCCAGCAGTTACGCAGTCCAGGGTAATTCACCCCTCCACTTT. It codes for CASSYAVQGNSPLHF.